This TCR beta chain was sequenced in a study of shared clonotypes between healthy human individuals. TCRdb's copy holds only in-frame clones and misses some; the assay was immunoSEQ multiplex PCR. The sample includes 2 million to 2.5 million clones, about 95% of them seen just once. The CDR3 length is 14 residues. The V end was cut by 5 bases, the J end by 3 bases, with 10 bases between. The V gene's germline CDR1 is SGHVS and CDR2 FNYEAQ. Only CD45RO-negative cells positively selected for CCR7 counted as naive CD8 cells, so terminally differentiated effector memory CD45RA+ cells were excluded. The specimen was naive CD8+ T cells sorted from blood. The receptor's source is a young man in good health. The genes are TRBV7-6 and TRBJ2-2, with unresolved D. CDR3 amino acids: CASSPHRDTGELFF. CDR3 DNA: TGTGCCAGCAGCCCGCACAGAGACACCGGGGAGCTGTTTTTT.